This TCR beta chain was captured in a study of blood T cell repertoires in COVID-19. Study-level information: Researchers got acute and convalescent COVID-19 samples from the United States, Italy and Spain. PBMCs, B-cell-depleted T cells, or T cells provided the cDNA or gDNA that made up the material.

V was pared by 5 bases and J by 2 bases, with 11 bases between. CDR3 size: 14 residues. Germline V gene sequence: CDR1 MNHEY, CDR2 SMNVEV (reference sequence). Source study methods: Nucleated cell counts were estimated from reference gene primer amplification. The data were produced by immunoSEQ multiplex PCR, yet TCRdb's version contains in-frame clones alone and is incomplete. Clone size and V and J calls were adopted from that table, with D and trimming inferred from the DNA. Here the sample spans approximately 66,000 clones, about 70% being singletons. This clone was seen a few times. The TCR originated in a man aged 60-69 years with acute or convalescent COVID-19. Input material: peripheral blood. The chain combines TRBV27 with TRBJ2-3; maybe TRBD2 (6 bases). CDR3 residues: CASSQGGLTDTQYF. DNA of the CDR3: TGTGCCAGCAGTCAGGGAGGCCTCACAGATACGCAGTATTTT.